Shown below are 16 T cell receptor beta chains from a single sample sequenced in a study of cytomegalovirus exposure and HLA in healthy donors. PCR was performed using 60 Vbeta and 13 Jbeta primers. Sequencing used immunoSEQ multiplex PCR; TCRdb keeps in-frame clones, though not all of them. The sample includes approximately 130,000 clones, around 82% of them seen just once. The sequencing input was PBMCs. Source of these receptors: a man aged 45-65 years in good health and CMV-seronegative.

CDR3 amino acids: CAWSVWRGPSTDTQYF. CDR3 DNA: TGTGCCTGGAGTGTATGGCGGGGTCCAAGCACAGATACGCAGTATTTT. The chain has TRBV30 and TRBJ2-3; possibly TRBD2 for D (6 bases). V was cut by 0 bases and J by 0 bases, with 13 bases left in between. Per germline, CDR1 GTSNPN and CDR2 SVGIG (reference sequence). The CDR3 has 16 amino acids.

This chain links TRBV9 with TRBJ2-1; perhaps TRBD2 as D (5 bases). This CDR3 is built from 16 residues. Germline V gene data show CDR1 as SGDLS and CDR2 as YYNGEE. Trimming cost V 0 bases and J 0 bases, with 10 bases left between them. DNA for the CDR3: TGTGCCAGCAGCGTAGGGGATACTAGCTCCTACAATGAGCAGTTCTTC. This gives the protein CASSVGDTSSYNEQFF.

V gene TRBV7-3 combines with J gene TRBJ1-3; no firm D call. The CDR3 extends over 13 amino acids. CDR1 and CDR2 (germline): SGHTA, FQGTGA. V lost 5 bases, J lost 4 bases, and 9 bases lay in between. The DNA for the CDR3 is TGTGCCAGCAGCACTAGCGCGGGAAACACCATATATTTT. As protein: CASSTSAGNTIYF.

The CDR3 coding sequence is TGTGCCTGGAGTGTAAGGTGGGAGGCCCGCACAGATACGCAGTATTTT. Protein sequence: CAWSVRWEARTDTQYF. The genes are TRBV30 and TRBJ2-3, with D possibly TRBD2 on 6 matching bases. This CDR3 is built from 16 residues. V lost 0 bases, J lost 1 base, and 14 bases lay in between. Germline loops: CDR1 GTSNPN, CDR2 SVGIG (reference sequence).

This chain connects TRBV18 to TRBJ1-5, with 7 bases lining up with TRBD1. V shed 0 bases, J shed 4 bases, and the junction held 3 bases outside the gene matches. The CDR3 length is 15 residues. The V gene's germline CDR1 is KGHSH and CDR2 LQKENI. The CDR3 here is CASSPPGTVNQPQHF. DNA of the CDR3: TGTGCCAGCTCACCACCGGGGACAGTAAATCAGCCCCAGCATTTT. The whole variable domain, filled in from reference TRBV18 and TRBJ1-5, reads NAGVMQNPRHLVRRRGQEARLRCSPMKGHSHVYWYRQLPEEGLKFMVYLQKENIIDESGMPKERFSAEFPKEGPSILRIQQVVRGDSAAYFCASSPPGTVNQPQHFGDGTRLSIL.

The CDR3 is CASSPQTGIYEQYF. The CDR3 nucleotides are TGCGCCAGCAGCCCCCAGACAGGGATCTACGAGCAGTACTTC. The chain uses TRBV4-3 and TRBJ2-7; 7 nucleotides align to TRBD1. The CDR3 spans 14 residues. The germline CDR1 and CDR2 sequences are LGHNA and YSLEER. Trimming cost V 4 bases and J 3 bases; bases outside gene matches: 6.

The chain carries TRBV29-1 and TRBJ2-3, with D possibly matching TRBD2 (6 bases). Trimming removed 7 bases from V and 0 bases from J, with 14 bases in between. The germline V gene encodes CDR1 SQVTM and CDR2 ANQGSEA. This CDR3 spans 14 amino acids. CDR3 sequence: CSGLTSRSTDTQYF. CDR3 DNA sequence: TGCAGCGGATTAACTAGCAGAAGCACAGATACGCAGTATTTT.

The V and J genes are TRBV18 and TRBJ1-1; D gene uncertain. Germline V CDR1 and CDR2: KGHSH, LQKENI. Trimming removed 1 base from V and 1 base from J, with 19 bases in between. This CDR3 comprises 18 residues. CDR3 loop: CASSPLSTIEGGNTEAFF. CDR3 sequence (DNA): TGTGCCAGCTCACCACTAAGCACTATTGAGGGCGGGAACACTGAAGCTTTCTTT.

The gene calls are TRBV10-3 and TRBJ2-1, with D maybe TRBD2 (5 bases). Trimming left V 0 bases short and J 7 bases short, with 10 bases between. CDR1 is ENHRY and CDR2 is SYGVKD in the germline V gene. The CDR3 consists of 14 residues. The CDR3 reads CAISESIAMNEQFF. For the CDR3, the DNA is TGTGCCATCAGTGAGTCCATAGCGATGAATGAGCAGTTCTTC.

The chain recombines TRBV5-1 with TRBJ1-5; D gene ambiguous. The V end lost 0 bases, the J end lost 6 bases, and 7 bases lay between the germline ends. Germline V gene sequence: CDR1 SGHRS, CDR2 YFSETQ. The CDR3 is 13 residues long. CDR3 in amino acids: CASSLEAGQPQHF. CDR3 in DNA: TGCGCCAGCAGCTTGGAGGCAGGTCAGCCCCAGCATTTT.

The rearrangement joins TRBV28 to TRBJ2-3, with 10 bases matching TRBD1. Trimming took 2 bases from V and 6 from J; bases not matched to a gene: 8. The CDR3 spans 16 residues. From germline, CDR1 is MDHEN and CDR2 SYDVKM. The CDR3 loop is CASSLTETGGLDTQYF. In DNA form, the CDR3 reads TGTGCCAGCAGTTTAACCGAGACAGGGGGCTTGGATACGCAGTATTTT.

As regards this clone: The junction differs from germline at one of its ends, possibly a read error. The chain employs TRBV5-1 and TRBJ2-1; 7 nucleotides line up with TRBD2. The CDR3 spans 15 residues. CDR1 is SGHRS, CDR2 YFSETQ, per germline. CDR3 sequence (DNA): TGCGCCAGCCGCTTAAGCGGGACCTCCTACAATGAGCAGTTCTTC. Translated: CASRLSGTSYNEQFF.

The V and J genes are TRBV5-8 and TRBJ2-5; D uncertain. The CDR3 is 12 residues long. With 6 bases removed from V and 4 bases from J, the gap between germline ends came to 10 bases. Germline CDR1 reads SGHTS; CDR2 reads YDEGEE. This CDR3 reads CASTQGVETQYF. DNA of the CDR3: TGTGCCAGCACCCAAGGAGTAGAGACCCAGTACTTC.

The gene calls are TRBV28 and TRBJ1-1; D is perhaps TRBD1 (6 bases). Deletions cut 5 bases from V and 6 bases from J, with 16 bases between. The germline V gene encodes CDR1 MDHEN and CDR2 SYDVKM. The CDR3 totals 14 residues. The CDR3 DNA sequence: TGTGCCAGCAGTCTACAGGGTCCGCTACCTGAAGCTTTCTTT. Protein product: CASSLQGPLPEAFF.

V is TRBV5-1 and J is TRBJ2-3; TRBD2 matches 10 bases. CDR1 and CDR2 from the germline V gene are SGHRS and YFSETQ. J lost 6 bases, V lost 6 bases, and 7 bases had no gene match. The CDR3 length is 14 residues. CDR3 coding DNA: TGCGCCAGCAAGGCTAGCGGGAGTAGGGATACGCAGTATTTT. Its translation is CASKASGSRDTQYF.

The chain joins TRBV2 to TRBJ1-5, with D unclear. The CDR3 extends over 12 amino acids. From germline, CDR1 is SNHLY and CDR2 FYNNEI. The V end was cut by 2 bases, the J end by 11 bases, with 10 bases between. The CDR3 bases are TGTGCCAGCAGTGAATTTGGCCAGGCCCAGCATTTT. Residues: CASSEFGQAQHF.